This is a list of T cell receptor beta chains from one sample in a study of blood T cell repertoires in COVID-19. Only in-frame clones appear in the TCRdb table, and some are missing; sequencing was by immunoSEQ multiplex PCR. Of about 500,000 clones listed, roughly nine tenths are singletons. Material for sequencing was PBMCs or T cells enriched from blood (not recorded which). These receptors all come from a woman in her late teens or twenties who had recovered from COVID-19. The CDR3 runs from the conserved cysteine through the conserved F or W. D genes are given only for firm matches. Rows may omit the clone size; those that give it use once, few, many or a size class.

TRBV24-1,NA,TRBJ2-3,TRBD1,CATSDPTGEDTQYF,TGTGCCACCAGTGACCCCACAGGGGAAGATACGCAGTATTTT
TRBV28,NA,TRBJ2-5,TRBD2,CASSLPGLVETQYF,TGTGCCAGCAGTTTACCGGGACTAGTCGAGACCCAGTACTTC
TRBV27,NA,TRBJ2-2,TRBD1,CASSAPGQGYTGELFF,TGTGCCAGCAGTGCCCCGGGACAGGGTTACACCGGGGAGCTGTTTTTT
TRBV6-5,few,TRBJ1-6,TRBD1,CASKTGVVSPLHF,TGTGCCAGCAAGACAGGGGTCGTCTCACCCCTCCACTTT
TRBV27,once,TRBJ1-3,TRBD1,CASSLTGTGNGNTIYF,TGTGCCAGCAGTCTAACCGGGACAGGGAACGGAAACACCATATATTTT
TRBV7-2,NA,TRBJ2-3,TRBD2,CASSFTSGGHTDTQYF,TGTGCCAGCAGCTTCACTAGCGGGGGCCACACAGATACGCAGTATTTT
TRBV19,NA,TRBJ1-2,TRBD1,CASSTGGGNYGYTF,TGTGCCAGTAGCACAGGGGGGGGAAACTATGGCTACACCTTC
TRBV5-1,NA,TRBJ2-7,NA,CASSLSGDYEQYF,TGCGCCAGCAGCTTATCGGGGGATTACGAGCAGTACTTC
TRBV15,NA,TRBJ2-5,TRBD2,CATSRGLAVEETQYF,TGTGCCACCAGCAGAGGACTAGCGGTAGAAGAGACCCAGTACTTC
TRBV7-7,NA,TRBJ2-5,TRBD2,CASSLGAGGEETQYF,TGTGCCAGCAGCTTAGGGGCGGGGGGCGAAGAGACCCAGTACTTC
TRBV9,NA,TRBJ2-3,NA,CASSADPAGWTDTQYF,TGTGCCAGCAGCGCAGACCCAGCAGGGTGGACAGATACGCAGTATTTT
TRBV4-1,few,TRBJ1-2,TRBD1,CASSPDRGLNYGYTF,TGCGCCAGCAGCCCAGACAGGGGTCTCAACTATGGCTACACCTTC
TRBV5-1,NA,TRBJ2-7,TRBD2,CASSYSLAGEAYEQYF,TGCGCCAGCAGTTACTCTCTAGCGGGGGAAGCGTACGAGCAGTACTTC
TRBV6-5,NA,TRBJ1-1,NA,CASLSFAGAPPEAFF,TGTGCCAGCTTGTCGTTTGCGGGAGCCCCCCCTGAAGCTTTCTTT
TRBV30,NA,TRBJ2-7,TRBD1,CAWSLDRGIGEQYF,TGTGCCTGGAGCCTAGACAGGGGGATCGGCGAGCAGTACTTC
TRBV28,NA,TRBJ1-5,TRBD1,CASSSGQGNQPQHF,TGTGCCAGCAGTTCTGGACAGGGGAATCAGCCCCAGCATTTT
TRBV9,once,TRBJ1-4,NA,CASSSGVFEKLFF,TGTGCCAGCAGTTCAGGGGTTTTTGAAAAACTGTTTTTT
TRBV7-6,NA,TRBJ1-2,NA,CASSWTENHGYTF,TGTGCCAGCAGCTGGACAGAAAACCATGGCTACACCTTC
TRBV3-1/TRBV3-2,NA,TRBJ2-1,NA,CASSPRDSPSSYNEQFF,TGTGCCAGCAGCCCGAGGGACTCACCGAGCTCCTACAATGAGCAGTTCTTC
TRBV4-1,NA,TRBJ1-5,NA,CASSQGRDYSNQPQHF,TGCGCCAGCAGCCAAGGCAGGGATTATAGCAATCAGCCCCAGCATTTT
TRBV5-1,NA,TRBJ1-3,NA,CASTTSGGAGNTIYF,TGCGCCAGCACCACGTCGGGTGGTGCTGGAAACACCATATATTTT
TRBV4-1,NA,TRBJ2-5,TRBD2,CASSQGTSGGRTRETQYF,TGCGCCAGCAGCCAAGGGACTAGCGGGGGGCGAACAAGGGAGACCCAGTACTTC
TRBV12-3/TRBV12-4,once,TRBJ1-1,NA,CASSEQAGTEAFF,TGTGCCAGCAGTGAACAGGCGGGGACTGAAGCTTTCTTT
TRBV7-6,NA,TRBJ1-1,NA,CASSLDAETVHEAFF,TGTGCCAGCAGCTTAGACGCCGAGACAGTTCACGAAGCTTTCTTT
TRBV27,NA,TRBJ1-1,NA,CASSYSMNTEAFF,TGTGCCAGCAGCTATTCAATGAACACTGAAGCTTTCTTT
TRBV10-1,NA,TRBJ2-2,NA,CASGDPGTGELFF,TGCGCCAGCGGAGACCCGGGCACCGGGGAGCTGTTTTTT
TRBV6-6,NA,TRBJ2-2,TRBD2,CASSRLGLAGGAGELFF,TGTGCCAGCAGTCGACTAGGACTAGCGGGGGGCGCCGGGGAGCTGTTTTTT
TRBV7-9,NA,TRBJ1-1,TRBD1,CASSLSGGLTEAFF,TGTGCCAGCAGCTTATCAGGGGGACTCACTGAAGCTTTCTTT
TRBV19,NA,TRBJ1-5,TRBD1,CASATDGTALNQPQHF,TGTGCCAGTGCTACTGACGGGACAGCCCTAAATCAGCCCCAGCATTTT
TRBV28,once,TRBJ1-3,NA,CASRDPGGGNTIYF,TGTGCCAGTAGGGACCCCGGGGGGGGAAACACCATATATTTT
TRBV5-1,NA,TRBJ1-1,NA,CASSPHQRVSNTEAFF,TGCGCCAGCAGCCCACACCAACGGGTCTCAAACACTGAAGCTTTCTTT
TRBV6-2/TRBV6-3,NA,TRBJ2-7,NA,CASSENRVSEQYF,TGTGCCAGCAGCGAGAACAGGGTGAGCGAGCAGTACTTC
TRBV18,NA,TRBJ2-1,NA,CASSPMAGYIVDEQFF,TGTGCCAGCTCACCAATGGCAGGGTATATTGTCGATGAGCAGTTCTTC
TRBV2,NA,TRBJ1-2,NA,CASSPSKNYLYGYTF,TGTGCCAGCAGTCCATCCAAAAACTATTTATATGGCTACACCTTC
TRBV18,NA,TRBJ1-1,NA,CASSIDSLNTEAFF,TGTGCCAGCTCAATCGACAGCCTGAACACTGAAGCTTTCTTT
TRBV5-4,NA,TRBJ2-3,TRBD2,CASSSQRGVADTQYF,TGTGCCAGCAGCTCACAGCGGGGGGTGGCAGATACGCAGTATTTT
TRBV6-6,NA,TRBJ1-5,TRBD1,CASSLTGGGQPQHF,TGTGCCAGCAGTTTGACAGGGGGAGGACAGCCCCAGCATTTT
TRBV7-2,NA,TRBJ1-2,NA,CASTFPGDYGYTF,TGTGCCAGCACCTTCCCGGGTGACTATGGCTACACCTTC
TRBV18,NA,TRBJ1-1,NA,CASSPTTDLATEAFF,TGTGCCAGCTCACCCACGACAGATTTGGCCACTGAAGCTTTCTTT
TRBV19,NA,TRBJ1-1,TRBD1,CASSQRQGNLNTEAFF,TGTGCCAGTAGCCAGCGACAGGGGAACTTGAACACTGAAGCTTTCTTT
TRBV3-1/TRBV3-2,NA,TRBJ2-7,TRBD1,CASTRQGSSYEQYF,TGTGCCAGCACGCGACAGGGGAGCTCCTACGAGCAGTACTTC